Listed below are T cell receptor beta chains from one sample, sequenced in a study of T cells in localized non-small cell lung cancer. This table comes from immunoSEQ multiplex PCR, and its TCRdb copy is limited to in-frame clones, with some not included. The sample lists tens of thousands of clones, approximately 83% occurring once. Sequences were derived from peripheral blood, sampled before any cancer treatment. These receptor sequences come from a female donor over 55 with stage II squamous cell lung carcinoma. The CDR3 runs from the conserved cysteine through the conserved F or W. Each record gives: D gene, V gene, J gene, clone size, CDR3 protein, CDR3 DNA. D genes are given only for firm matches. A row's size may be missing; if present it is once, few, many or a size class.

d_gene: TRBD1; v_gene: TRBV15; j_gene: TRBJ2-2; abundance: NA; CDR3aa: CATSRRPGTGTGELFF; CDR3nt: TGTGCCACCAGCAGACGTCCCGGGACAGGGACCGGGGAGCTGTTTTTT
d_gene: NA; v_gene: TRBV6-1; j_gene: TRBJ2-3; abundance: once; CDR3aa: CASSEFGDTQYF; CDR3nt: TGTGCCAGCAGTGAATTTGGGGATACGCAGTATTTT
d_gene: NA; v_gene: TRBV9; j_gene: TRBJ2-3; abundance: NA; CDR3aa: CASSPRTLTRTDTQYF; CDR3nt: TGTGCCAGCAGCCCCAGGACCCTAACCCGCACAGATACGCAGTATTTT
d_gene: TRBD1; v_gene: TRBV5-1; j_gene: TRBJ2-7; abundance: NA; CDR3aa: CASSLVGQDSYEQYF; CDR3nt: TGCGCCAGCAGCTTGGTAGGACAGGACTCCTACGAGCAGTACTTC
d_gene: NA; v_gene: TRBV7-6; j_gene: TRBJ2-2; abundance: medium-sized; CDR3aa: CASSSLDGTGELFF; CDR3nt: TGTGCCAGCAGCTCCCTGGATGGCACCGGGGAGCTGTTTTTT
d_gene: TRBD2; v_gene: TRBV9; j_gene: TRBJ2-7; abundance: NA; CDR3aa: CASSVGWGGLPGEQYF; CDR3nt: TGTGCCAGCAGCGTAGGCTGGGGGGGTCTACCAGGCGAGCAGTACTTC
d_gene: NA; v_gene: TRBV18; j_gene: TRBJ1-6; abundance: NA; CDR3aa: CASSSGQSSYNSPLHF; CDR3nt: TGTGCCAGCTCATCCGGACAGAGCTCCTATAATTCACCCCTCCACTTT
d_gene: NA; v_gene: TRBV19; j_gene: TRBJ1-4; abundance: NA; CDR3aa: CASSAAARGRGNEKLFF; CDR3nt: TGTGCCAGTAGCGCCGCCGCGAGGGGACGGGGTAATGAAAAACTGTTTTTT
d_gene: NA; v_gene: TRBV19; j_gene: TRBJ2-3; abundance: NA; CDR3aa: CASSIAPTPTDTQYF; CDR3nt: TGTGCCAGTAGTATAGCTCCGACACCCACAGATACGCAGTATTTT
d_gene: TRBD1; v_gene: TRBV4-2; j_gene: TRBJ1-2; abundance: NA; CDR3aa: CASSQWTGQDGYTF; CDR3nt: TGTGCCAGCAGCCAGTGGACAGGGCAGGATGGCTACACCTTC
d_gene: NA; v_gene: TRBV6-5; j_gene: TRBJ1-1; abundance: few; CDR3aa: CASSWGRIYTEAFF; CDR3nt: TGTGCCAGCAGTTGGGGGCGGATCTACACTGAAGCTTTCTTT
d_gene: TRBD1; v_gene: TRBV10-3; j_gene: TRBJ1-2; abundance: NA; CDR3aa: CAIRGGQTDYGYTF; CDR3nt: TGTGCCATCAGGGGGGGACAGACTGATTATGGCTACACCTTC
d_gene: NA; v_gene: TRBV7-2; j_gene: TRBJ2-3; abundance: few; CDR3aa: CASSLIRVDTQYF; CDR3nt: TGTGCCAGCAGCTTAATTCGTGTCGATACGCAGTATTTT
d_gene: NA; v_gene: TRBV7-8; j_gene: TRBJ2-1; abundance: NA; CDR3aa: CASSWGAYNEQFF; CDR3nt: TGTGCCAGCAGCTGGGGGGCATACAATGAGCAGTTCTTC
d_gene: TRBD2; v_gene: TRBV30; j_gene: TRBJ2-3; abundance: once; CDR3aa: CAWSTGLAGGTDTQYF; CDR3nt: TGTGCCTGGAGCACCGGACTAGCGGGGGGCACAGATACGCAGTATTTT
d_gene: TRBD1; v_gene: TRBV6-5; j_gene: TRBJ2-3; abundance: NA; CDR3aa: CASRLDRVDTQYF; CDR3nt: TGTGCCAGCAGATTGGACAGGGTAGATACGCAGTATTTT
d_gene: NA; v_gene: TRBV5-6; j_gene: TRBJ2-1; abundance: NA; CDR3aa: CASSSQGYKPEQFF; CDR3nt: TGTGCCAGCAGCTCCCAAGGCTACAAACCTGAGCAGTTCTTC
d_gene: TRBD1; v_gene: TRBV18; j_gene: TRBJ1-2; abundance: NA; CDR3aa: CASSPTGARGYTF; CDR3nt: TGTGCCAGCTCGCCTACAGGGGCGAGGGGCTACACCTTC
d_gene: TRBD2; v_gene: TRBV6-5; j_gene: TRBJ2-1; abundance: NA; CDR3aa: CASSLGLAAYNEQFF; CDR3nt: TGTGCCAGCAGTTTAGGACTAGCGGCTTACAATGAGCAGTTCTTC
d_gene: TRBD2; v_gene: TRBV29-1; j_gene: TRBJ2-7; abundance: few; CDR3aa: CSVEKSNGGSYEQYF; CDR3nt: TGCAGCGTTGAGAAATCCAACGGGGGGTCCTACGAGCAGTACTTC
d_gene: NA; v_gene: TRBV6-5; j_gene: TRBJ1-3; abundance: NA; CDR3aa: CASSPDVGNTIYF; CDR3nt: TGTGCCAGCAGTCCCGATGTTGGAAACACCATATATTTT
d_gene: NA; v_gene: TRBV6-5; j_gene: TRBJ1-1; abundance: NA; CDR3aa: CASSYLDTNTEAFF; CDR3nt: TGTGCCAGCAGTTACCTAGACACGAACACTGAAGCTTTCTTT
d_gene: TRBD1; v_gene: TRBV28; j_gene: TRBJ2-7; abundance: NA; CDR3aa: CASSYRDRVRNEQYF; CDR3nt: TGTGCCAGCAGTTACCGGGACAGGGTAAGGAACGAGCAGTACTTC
d_gene: TRBD2; v_gene: TRBV29-1; j_gene: TRBJ2-2; abundance: NA; CDR3aa: CSVDAGGPGELFF; CDR3nt: TGCAGCGTTGACGCGGGGGGGCCCGGGGAGCTGTTTTTT
d_gene: NA; v_gene: TRBV5-1; j_gene: TRBJ1-1; abundance: NA; CDR3aa: CASSLVAGVQNTEAFF; CDR3nt: TGCGCCAGCAGCTTGGTGGCAGGGGTCCAGAACACTGAAGCTTTCTTT
d_gene: NA; v_gene: TRBV10-3; j_gene: TRBJ1-1; abundance: NA; CDR3aa: CAISDRTMNTEAFF; CDR3nt: TGTGCCATCAGTGACAGGACCATGAACACTGAAGCTTTCTTT
d_gene: NA; v_gene: TRBV7-9; j_gene: TRBJ2-7; abundance: NA; CDR3aa: CASSLALGRNEQYF; CDR3nt: TGTGCCAGCAGCTTAGCGTTGGGGCGCAACGAGCAGTACTTC
d_gene: NA; v_gene: TRBV25-1; j_gene: TRBJ2-3; abundance: NA; CDR3aa: CASSEVRGRDRFTDTQYF; CDR3nt: TGTGCCAGCAGTGAAGTACGTGGGCGGGACAGATTCACAGATACGCAGTATTTT
d_gene: TRBD1; v_gene: TRBV7-2; j_gene: TRBJ2-3; abundance: NA; CDR3aa: CASNINKWTGATDTQYF; CDR3nt: TGTGCCAGCAACATTAACAAATGGACAGGGGCCACAGATACGCAGTATTTT
d_gene: NA; v_gene: TRBV5-1; j_gene: TRBJ2-5; abundance: once; CDR3aa: CASRASRQPYQETQYF; CDR3nt: TGCGCCAGCAGGGCCTCAAGGCAGCCGTACCAAGAGACCCAGTACTTC